The 2 T cell receptor beta chains in this list originate from one sample, sequenced in a study of blood T cell repertoires in COVID-19 (TCRdb year 2020). The protocol used for the library was the immunoSEQ multiplex PCR assay. TCRdb mirrors the immuneACCESS table, restricted to in-frame sequences. Some clones are absent from its copies; in checked studies, under half trace to an unresolved V gene, and the reason for the others is unknown. A total of some 68,000 clones appear in this sample, approximately 92% of them only once. Clones ranked in the top ten supply 2.7% of the sample. Sequenced sample: peripheral blood. Source of these receptors: a man in his forties or fifties with acute or convalescent COVID-19.

The V and J genes are TRBV11-3 and TRBJ2-5; 7 bases are shared with TRBD1. Unmatched junction bases numbered 10, after V lost 5 bases and J lost 1 base. The CDR3 totals 16 residues. Germline CDR1 SGHNT, CDR2 YENEEA. For the CDR3, the DNA is TGTGCCAGCAGCCTTGACGGACAGGAGACCCAAGAGACCCAGTACTTC. It encodes CASSLDGQETQETQYF. The variable domain in full, completed from reference TRBV11-3 and TRBJ2-5, reads EAGVVQSPRYKIIEKKQPVAFWCNPISGHNTLYWYLQNLGQGPELLIRYENEEAVDDSQLPKDRFSAERLKGVDSTLKIQPAELGDSAVYLCASSLDGQETQETQYFGPGTRLLVL.

The chain employs TRBV3-1 (or the pseudogene TRBV3-2) and TRBJ1-2; D is uncertain. Trimming shortened V by 1 base and J by 7 bases, and 10 bases separated the two germline ends. In germline, CDR1 is LGHDT, CDR2 YNNKEL (reference sequence). This CDR3 region has 13 residues. Here the CDR3 reads CASSQASLAGYTF. CDR3 nucleotides: TGTGCCAGCAGCCAAGCTAGTCTAGCTGGCTACACCTTC.